The rows below give T cell receptor beta chains drawn from one sample of a study of blood T cell repertoires in COVID-19. Profiling relied on immunoSEQ multiplex PCR, and the TCRdb table lists in-frame clones only, not all of them. The sample comprises 230,000 or so clones, about 80% of which are singletons, and around 4.4% rests with the top ten. Sequenced sample: peripheral blood. These receptors were obtained from a man between 45 and 60 years old with active or convalescent COVID-19. Each CDR3 is given with its conserved first and last residue. A D gene is named only where the DNA matches it firmly. Size values are once, few and many counts, or a class for expanded clones, and some rows have none.

D gene	clone size	J gene	V gene	CDR3 length	CDR3 DNA	CDR3 protein
-	-	TRBJ1-1	TRBV28	15	TGTGCCAGCAGTTTATTGAGTCTGAAGAACACTGAAGCTTTCTTT	CASSLLSLKNTEAFF
TRBD1	-	TRBJ2-1	TRBV7-9	12	TGTGCCAGCAGCCCCGGGAGACAGGGGGCGTTCTTC	CASSPGRQGAFF
-	-	TRBJ2-1	TRBV19	15	TGTGCCAGTAGTATAGTTGGGGGCTGGGTCAATGAGCAGTTCTTC	CASSIVGGWVNEQFF
TRBD1	once	TRBJ1-1	TRBV10-3	12	TGTGCCATCAGTGGAGACAGGGAGGTGGCTTTCTTT	CAISGDREVAFF
TRBD1	-	TRBJ2-7	TRBV2	14	TGTGCCAGCACTGTACCACAGGGGCACTACGAGCAGTACTTC	CASTVPQGHYEQYF
TRBD1	-	TRBJ1-3	TRBV5-5	16	TGTGCCAGCAGCTTGAACGCAGGGGGCGTTGGAAACACCATATATTTT	CASSLNAGGVGNTIYF
-	-	TRBJ1-2	TRBV10-3	14	TGTGCCATCAGTCCGCACAGGGATGACAGCGGCTACACCTTC	CAISPHRDDSGYTF
-	-	TRBJ1-2	TRBV3-1/TRBV3-2	18	TGTGCCAGCAGCCAAGAATCCCCGGGCGGGCTCCCTAACTATGGCTACACCTTC	CASSQESPGGLPNYGYTF
TRBD2	-	TRBJ2-7	TRBV27	15	TGTGCCAGCAGTCTCGGGGGGGCCGCTTTCGACGAGCAGTACTTC	CASSLGGAAFDEQYF
-	-	TRBJ1-5	TRBV7-2	15	TGTGCCAGCAGCTTAGGAGGCGGGACCGGCGGGCCCCAGCATTTT	CASSLGGGTGGPQHF
-	-	TRBJ2-7	TRBV2	14	TGTGCCAGCAGGGGGCAAGCCAGCTCCTACGAGCAGTACTTC	CASRGQASSYEQYF
TRBD2	-	TRBJ2-2	TRBV6-4	14	TGTGCCAGCAGAAAAGCGGGGAGAACCGGGGAGCTGTTTTTT	CASRKAGRTGELFF
TRBD1	-	TRBJ1-6	TRBV14	14	TGTGCCAGCAGCCAAGGACAGGGATATTCACCCCTCCACTTT	CASSQGQGYSPLHF
-	-	TRBJ2-7	TRBV28	15	TGTGCCAGCAGTTTATCCGGACAGTGGGCCTACGAGCAGTACTTC	CASSLSGQWAYEQYF
TRBD1	-	TRBJ2-1	TRBV19	14	TGTGCCACCGTACGGACAGGGCCCTACAATGAGCAGTTCTTC	CATVRTGPYNEQFF
TRBD1	-	TRBJ1-6	TRBV5-1	15	TGCGCCAGCAGCCTCGGGGACAGGGGTAATTCACCCCTCCACTTT	CASSLGDRGNSPLHF
TRBD1	-	TRBJ2-2	TRBV3-1/TRBV3-2	15	TGTGCCAGCAGCCAAAGGACAGGGGGTATCGGGGAGCTGTTTTTT	CASSQRTGGIGELFF
-	once	TRBJ1-1	TRBV10-3	15	TGTGCCATCAGTGGTAAGGGAGGGTATAACACTGAAGCTTTCTTT	CAISGKGGYNTEAFF